One sample yielded the 20 T cell receptor beta chains listed below, sequenced in a study of Ad26.COV2.S vaccination and SARS-CoV-2 variants. Treatment meaning: roughly 18 received Ad26.COV2.S at low or high dose, single or two shots; roughly five received placebo; per-sample allocation not given. Day 63 after the first vaccine or placebo injection was the time point for sampling. Generated by immunoSEQ multiplex PCR, the TCRdb table keeps only in-frame clones and is missing some. The table includes about 440,000 clones, 80% to 95% detected once. The sample consisted of peripheral blood, taken in a trial of Ad26.COV2.S vaccine versus placebo. The receptors derive from a person aged 18-60 years who received the Ad26.COV2.S COVID-19 vaccine or a placebo.

The gene calls are TRBV28 and TRBJ2-2; D may be TRBD2 (5 bases). CDR1 and CDR2 from the germline V gene are MDHEN and SYDVKM. Trimming cost V 2 bases and J 6 bases, with 19 bases left between them. The CDR3 runs 17 residues. The CDR3 DNA is TGTGCCAGCAGTTTACGGGAAGCGAGGTTGGTGGCCGGGGAGCTGTTTTTT. Protein sequence: CASSLREARLVAGELFF.

The J gene is TRBJ2-7, the V gene TRBV19; D assignment may be TRBD1 or TRBD2 (5 bases each). Trimming left V 9 bases short and J 4 bases short, with 10 bases between. CDR3 length equals 11 residues. Germline V CDR1 and CDR2: LNHDA, SQIVND (reference sequence). CDR3 sequence: CASGTAYEQYF. CDR3 coding DNA: TGTGCCAGCGGGACCGCATACGAGCAGTACTTC.

This chain connects TRBV7-8 to TRBJ1-5, with 12 bases aligning to TRBD1. J lost 4 bases, V lost 3 bases, and 7 bases had no gene match. The germline V gene has CDR1 SGHVS and CDR2 FQNEAQ. The CDR3 has 17 amino acids. This CDR3 is CASSFRDRGLVNQPQHF. The CDR3 DNA sequence: TGTGCCAGCAGCTTCCGGGACAGGGGGCTCGTTAATCAGCCCCAGCATTTT.

The rearrangement uses TRBV9 and TRBJ2-3; D perhaps matches TRBD2 (7 bases). CDR1 SGDLS and CDR2 YYNGEE come from the germline V gene. V shed 4 bases and J shed 0 bases, with 15 bases lying between them. This CDR3 spans 16 amino acids. CDR3 bases: TGTGCCAGCAGCCTCGGGGGGCGGGGCAGCACAGATACGCAGTATTTT. Its protein product is CASSLGGRGSTDTQYF.

The V call is TRBV7-2, the J call TRBJ2-4; D ambiguous. Germline CDR1 is SGHTA and CDR2 is FQGNSA. The V and J ends lost 0 bases and 3 bases respectively, with 9 bases between them. The CDR3 is made up of 15 amino acids. The CDR3 DNA reads TGTGCCAGCAGCTTAGCGCTGGTCAACAAAAACATTCAGTACTTC. Amino acids: CASSLALVNKNIQYF.

The chain recombines TRBV11-2 with TRBJ2-3; 9 bases fit TRBD2. CDR1 is SGHAT, CDR2 FQNNGV, per germline. Losses at the gene ends were 6 bases for V and 2 bases for J; bases not matched to a gene: 6. The CDR3 totals 15 residues. The chain's CDR3 is CASSRGGAITDTQYF. DNA of the CDR3: TGTGCCAGCAGTCGCGGGGGGGCGATCACAGATACGCAGTATTTT.

The rearrangement joins TRBV7-2 to TRBJ2-5, with a possible D match to TRBD1 (5 bases). Per germline, CDR1 SGHTA and CDR2 FQGNSA. This CDR3 region has 15 residues. V lost 1 base, J lost 4 bases, and 13 bases lay in between. The CDR3 DNA follows: TGTGCCAGCAGCTTAGATGGCCAGGGCCCAGAGACCCAGTACTTC. This translates into CASSLDGQGPETQYF.

This sequence joins TRBV12-1 and TRBJ1-6; the table's D call, TRBD1, was not checked against the DNA. TRBV12-1 counts as a pseudogene. The CDR3 totals 19 residues. CDR3 nucleotide sequence: TGTGCCAGCAGCTCCCACCACGAGATGACAGAGAAGGACGATTCACCCCTCCACTTT. Amino acids: CASSSHHEMTEKDDSPLHF.

This sequence joins TRBV5-4 and TRBJ2-7; 12 positions match TRBD2. Per the germline V gene, CDR1 is SGHNT and CDR2 is YYREEE (reference sequence). This CDR3 is built from 17 residues. J lost 3 bases, V lost 2 bases, and 9 bases had no gene match. CDR3 protein: CASSFSTGLAGGYEQYF. As DNA, the CDR3 is TGTGCCAGCAGCTTCTCCACGGGACTAGCGGGCGGCTACGAGCAGTACTTC.

This clone was observed a single time. CDR3 sequence (DNA): TGTGCCAGCAGCTTACTCCTAGCGGACTACAATGAGCAGTTCTTC. This codes for CASSLLLADYNEQFF. V is TRBV7-8 and J is TRBJ2-1; 7 nucleotides agree with TRBD2. The CDR3 sequence is 15 residues long. The germline gives CDR1 SGHVS, CDR2 FQNEAQ. After removal of 2 bases from V and 3 bases from J, the junction contained 4 bases not matched to a gene.

The rearrangement joins TRBV15 to TRBJ2-5, with 8 nucleotides matching TRBD2. Germline CDR1 LNHNV, CDR2 YYDKDF (reference sequence). CDR3 length: 14 amino acids. With V trimmed by 0 bases and J by 4 bases, 1 base remained unmatched. The CDR3: CATSREREGETQYF. CDR3 nucleotide sequence: TGTGCCACCAGCAGAGAACGGGAGGGAGAGACCCAGTACTTC.

J is TRBJ2-1 and V is TRBV5-5; 12 bases match TRBD2. The trim removed 2 bases at V and 7 bases at J, leaving 1 base unmatched. There are 14 residues in the CDR3. Germline loops: CDR1 SGHKS, CDR2 YYEKEE (reference sequence). The DNA of the CDR3 is TGTGCCAGCAGCTTTACTAGCGGGAGGAATGAGCAGTTCTTC. This translates into CASSFTSGRNEQFF.

The rearrangement links TRBV9 to TRBJ2-7; D might be TRBD2 (5 bases). The CDR3 is 15 residues long. The germline V gene has CDR1 SGDLS and CDR2 YYNGEE. Trimming stripped 0 bases from V and 3 bases from J, with 13 bases between. The CDR3 bases are TGTGCCAGCAGCGTAGCTTCTAGCAGTCTCTACGAGCAGTACTTC. This codes for CASSVASSSLYEQYF.

In this sample, this clone turned up once. The chain combines TRBV27 with TRBJ2-7; no definite D call. The CDR3 spans 12 residues. Looked up from germline, CDR1 is MNHEY and CDR2 is SMNVEV (reference sequence). The V end was cut by 8 bases, the J end by 5 bases, with 13 bases between. CDR3 bases: TGTGCCAGCGGGGTATGGAACCACGAGCAGTACTTC. Its translation: CASGVWNHEQYF.

The CDR3, as DNA: TGTGCCACCAGTGACCCAGGAGGTGAGACCCAGTACTTC. This codes for CATSDPGGETQYF. The rearrangement uses TRBV24-1 and TRBJ2-5; a weak D match, TRBD2 (5 bases). V lost 4 bases to trimming and J lost 5 bases, with 10 bases between them. CDR1 KGHDR and CDR2 SFDVKD come from the germline V gene. This CDR3 is built from 13 residues.

V is TRBV27 and J is TRBJ2-1; 10 bases agree with TRBD2. This CDR3 has 13 residues. Germline V gives CDR1 MNHEY, CDR2 SMNVEV (reference sequence). V was pared by 8 bases and J by 6 bases, with 4 bases of the junction left unmatched. The CDR3, as DNA: TGTGCCAGCGCTAGCGGGAGTCGCAATGAGCAGTTCTTC. Protein product: CASASGSRNEQFF.

The chain links TRBV25-1 to TRBJ2-1, with D perhaps matching TRBD2 (5 bases). The germline V gene encodes CDR1 MGHDK and CDR2 SYGVNS. V lost 0 bases, J lost 5 bases, and 14 bases lay in between. The CDR3 has 16 residues. CDR3 sequence (DNA): TGTGCCAGCAGTGAATATCGGGAAATCCGGGACAATGAGCAGTTCTTC. It translates to CASSEYREIRDNEQFF.

The rearrangement uses TRBV19 and TRBJ1-3; 7 positions agree with TRBD1. The ends lost 0 bases at V and 2 bases at J; junction bases unmatched: 4. CDR1 is LNHDA and CDR2 is SQIVND in the germline V gene (reference sequence). The CDR3 contains 16 residues. DNA for the CDR3: TGTGCCAGTAGTATAGATCGTACAGGGGCTGGAAACACCATATATTTT. This encodes CASSIDRTGAGNTIYF.

The chain uses TRBV27 and TRBJ2-7; possible D gene TRBD2, 6 bases. Between the trimmed V and J ends, which lost 0 bases and 8 bases, there was a span of 20 bases. CDR3 length: 16 amino acids. Germline V gives CDR1 MNHEY, CDR2 SMNVEV (reference sequence). Written as DNA, the CDR3 is TGTGCCAGCAGTTTATCGATAATAAGTTTGCGGGACCAGCAGTACTTC. It codes for CASSLSIISLRDQQYF.

The chain recombines TRBV9 with TRBJ2-7, with D perhaps TRBD1 or TRBD2 (6 bases each). V lost 0 bases, J lost 6 bases, and 19 bases lay in between. Per germline, CDR1 SGDLS and CDR2 YYNGEE. The CDR3 length is 16 residues. The CDR3 DNA is TGTGCCAGCAGCGTAGCGGCACAAGGGGGGTCGGGCGAGCAGTACTTC. It specifies CASSVAAQGGSGEQYF.